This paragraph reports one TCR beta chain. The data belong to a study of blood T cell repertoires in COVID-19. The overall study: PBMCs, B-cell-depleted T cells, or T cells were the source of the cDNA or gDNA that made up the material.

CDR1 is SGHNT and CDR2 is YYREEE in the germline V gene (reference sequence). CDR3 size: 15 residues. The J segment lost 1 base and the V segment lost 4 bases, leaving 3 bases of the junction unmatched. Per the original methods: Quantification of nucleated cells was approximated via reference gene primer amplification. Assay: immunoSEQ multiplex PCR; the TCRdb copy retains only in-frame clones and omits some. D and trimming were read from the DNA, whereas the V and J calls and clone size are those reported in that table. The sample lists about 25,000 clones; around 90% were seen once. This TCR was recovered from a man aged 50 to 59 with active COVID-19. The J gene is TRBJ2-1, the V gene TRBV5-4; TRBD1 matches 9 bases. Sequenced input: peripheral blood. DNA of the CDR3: TGTGCCAGCAGCCGGACAGGGGCGTCCTACAATGAGCAGTTCTTC. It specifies CASSRTGASYNEQFF. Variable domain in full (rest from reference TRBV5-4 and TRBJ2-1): ETGVTQSPTHLIKTRGQQVTLRCSSQSGHNTVSWYQQALGQGPQFIFQYYREEENGRGNFPPRFSGLQFPNYSSELNVNALELDDSALYLCASSRTGASYNEQFFGPGTRLTVL.